A single sample is the source of the 21 T cell receptor beta chains below, sequenced in a study of blood T cell repertoires in COVID-19. The table came from immunoSEQ multiplex PCR; TCRdb's copy has only in-frame clones and leaves some out. The sample has fewer than 250,000 clones, 85% to 90% seen once. Specimen: PBMCs or T cells enriched from blood (not recorded which). The receptors here all came from a man aged 45-65 years who had been exposed to COVID-19.

The V gene is TRBV2, the J gene TRBJ2-7, with 8 bases fitting TRBD1. The germline gives CDR1 SNHLY, CDR2 FYNNEI. The CDR3 contains 15 residues. Unmatched junction bases numbered 8, after V lost 4 bases and J lost 3 bases. CDR3 sequence: CASSVVWTGIYEQYF. CDR3 coding DNA: TGTGCCAGCAGTGTAGTTTGGACAGGGATCTACGAGCAGTACTTC.

The chain uses TRBV28 and TRBJ1-6; D call uncertain. V lost 2 bases and J lost 8, with 13 bases in between. CDR3 size: 15 residues. Germline-derived CDR1 and CDR2 are MDHEN and SYDVKM. CDR3 loop: CASSLLRYHHSPLHF. DNA for the CDR3: TGTGCCAGCAGTTTACTACGGTATCATCATTCACCCCTCCACTTT.

The chain links TRBV10-2 to TRBJ1-4, with D perhaps matching TRBD1 (5 bases). The germline V gene encodes CDR1 WSHSY and CDR2 SAAADI. Trimming shortened V by 0 bases and J by 13 bases, and 12 bases separated the two germline ends. This CDR3 comprises 13 residues. For the CDR3, the DNA is TGCGCCAGCAGTGAGTCTAGTCAGGGAGGACTGTTTTTT. Protein sequence: CASSESSQGGLFF.

This chain connects TRBV7-9 to TRBJ2-2, with D unclear. CDR3 length: 15 residues. With 2 bases removed from V and 4 bases from J, the gap between germline ends came to 11 bases. CDR1 is SEHNR, CDR2 FQNEAQ, per germline (reference sequence). The CDR3 DNA reads TGTGCCAGCAGCTTATTGGTCCCGAGCACCGGGGAGCTGTTTTTT. It codes for CASSLLVPSTGELFF.

This chain connects TRBV7-2 to TRBJ2-1; D is possibly TRBD2 (5 bases). The V end was cut by 1 base, the J end by 2 bases, with 9 bases between. Germline V gives CDR1 SGHTA, CDR2 FQGNSA. This CDR3 has 15 residues. The CDR3 nucleotides are TGTGCCAGCAGCTTAGTCGGGGTAACCTACAATGAGCAGTTCTTC. It yields the protein CASSLVGVTYNEQFF.

The genes are TRBV6-5 and TRBJ2-7, with 8 bases that match TRBD2. Germline-derived CDR1 and CDR2 are MNHEY and SVGAGI. V was clipped by 4 bases and J by 7 bases; unmatched bases: 15. The CDR3 covers 16 residues. The CDR3 is CASSSPGLALWGEQYV. The CDR3 nucleotides are TGTGCCAGCAGTTCCCCCGGACTAGCCCTCTGGGGTGAGCAGTACGTC.

V is TRBV4-1 and J is TRBJ2-1; TRBD2 agrees at 10 bases. V shed 2 bases, J shed 15 bases, and the junction held 4 bases outside the gene matches. The CDR3 contains 12 residues. Germline V gene lookup returns CDR1 MGHRA and CDR2 YSYEKL. DNA for the CDR3: TGCGCCAGCAGCCAACTAGCGGGAGTACGGTTCTTC. It specifies CASSQLAGVRFF.

The chain is built from TRBV10-1 and TRBJ2-3; 7 bases align to TRBD1. CDR1 and CDR2 from the germline V gene are WNHNN and SYGVQD (reference sequence). J was trimmed by 2 bases and V by 3 bases; bases with no gene match: 17. CDR3 size: 19 residues. For the CDR3, the DNA is TGCGCCAGCAGTGATCGGTATAGGTTTAGGGGGCAGGACACAGATACGCAGTATTTT. Protein: CASSDRYRFRGQDTDTQYF.

The CDR3 region is CATHDRGGGEKLFF. CDR3 nucleotides: TGTGCCACCCATGACAGGGGCGGAGGGGAAAAACTGTTTTTT. The J gene is TRBJ1-4, the V gene TRBV6-5, with 8 nucleotides matching TRBD1. Germline values: CDR1 MNHEY, CDR2 SVGAGI. This CDR3 comprises 14 residues. Trimming at V came to 10 bases and at J to 8 bases, leaving 12 bases not matched to a gene.

This chain links TRBV6-1 with TRBJ1-1, with 7 bases fitting TRBD1. This CDR3 spans 12 amino acids. Germline V gives CDR1 MNHNS, CDR2 SASEGT. V gave up 2 bases and J gave up 8 bases; unmatched junction bases: 2. CDR3 sequence: CASSELTGEAFF. The CDR3 nucleotides are TGTGCCAGCAGTGAATTGACAGGGGAAGCTTTCTTT.

V gene TRBV9 combines with J gene TRBJ2-6; 8 bases line up with TRBD1. This CDR3 comprises 14 residues. J lost 2 bases, V lost 7 bases, and 2 bases had no gene match. CDR1 and CDR2 (germline): SGDLS, YYNGEE. The CDR3 DNA is TGTGCCAGCCCACAGGGGGCTGGGGCCAACGTCCTGACTTTC. Protein product: CASPQGAGANVLTF.

The genes are TRBV28 and TRBJ1-4; 7 bases fit TRBD1. With V trimmed by 5 bases and J by 5 bases, 8 bases remained unmatched. CDR3 length: 15 residues. Per the germline V gene, CDR1 is MDHEN and CDR2 is SYDVKM. CDR3 region: CASSPPGQTNEKLFF. CDR3 in DNA: TGTGCCAGCAGTCCTCCGGGACAGACGAATGAAAAACTGTTTTTT.

This clone has more than one count but fewer than ten. The V call is TRBV21-1, the J call TRBJ1-5; the D call of TRBD1 is as the table states it, not checked on the DNA. TRBV21-1 is a pseudogene segment. The CDR3 totals 15 residues. CDR3 residues: CASNLDRISNQPQHF. DNA for the CDR3: TGTGCCAGCAACCTGGACAGGATTAGCAATCAGCCCCAGCATTTT.

This clone appeared once. J is TRBJ1-2 and V is TRBV5-1; D gene unclear. This CDR3 is built from 13 residues. CDR1 and CDR2 (germline): SGHRS, YFSETQ. Trimming stripped 2 bases from V and 8 bases from J, with 13 bases between. CDR3 loop: CASSFGGSRGYTF. DNA of the CDR3: TGCGCCAGCAGCTTTGGCGGGTCGCGGGGCTACACCTTC.

The chain couples TRBV2 to TRBJ2-1; perhaps TRBD1 as D (6 bases). Trimming cost V 5 bases and J 7 bases, with 12 bases left between them. Germline V gene sequence: CDR1 SNHLY, CDR2 FYNNEI. There are 13 residues in the CDR3. The CDR3 sequence: CASSKDRQNEQFF. CDR3 nucleotide sequence: TGTGCCAGCAGTAAAGACAGGCAAAATGAGCAGTTCTTC.

This clone came up a few times. The chain combines TRBV30 with TRBJ1-5; tentatively, D is TRBD1 (6 bases). The ends were cut back, 2 bases at V and 7 bases at J, with 9 bases in the middle. The germline CDR1 and CDR2 sequences are GTSNPN and SVGIG (reference sequence). The CDR3 contains 12 residues. This chain's CDR3 is CAWSTGGQPQHF. The CDR3, as DNA: TGTGCCTGGAGTACGGGGGGCCAGCCCCAGCATTTT.

The chain couples TRBV19 to TRBJ2-5, with D unresolved. The CDR3 consists of 14 residues. Trimming cost V 3 bases and J 5 bases, with 13 bases left between them. Germline CDR1 is LNHDA and CDR2 is SQIVND (reference sequence). CDR3 bases: TGTGCCAGTAGTATGTGGGCCTATGGGGAGACCCAGTACTTC. Protein: CASSMWAYGETQYF.

The CDR3 DNA follows: TGCAGCTTACGGCGGAGACTAGCGGACAATGAGCAGTTCTTC. Its protein product is CSLRRRLADNEQFF. The genes are TRBV29-1 and TRBJ2-1; 9 bases line up with TRBD2. The germline V gene encodes CDR1 SQVTM and CDR2 ANQGSEA. Trimming cost V 8 bases and J 5 bases; bases outside gene matches: 10. The CDR3 covers 14 residues.

The chain combines TRBV28 with TRBJ2-1; TRBD2 aligns across 12 bases. Losses at the gene ends were 8 bases for V and 1 base for J; bases not matched to a gene: 3. The germline V gene has CDR1 MDHEN and CDR2 SYDVKM. The CDR3 totals 15 residues. CDR3 residues: CASLAGGPSYNEQFF. DNA for the CDR3: TGTGCCAGCCTAGCGGGAGGGCCTTCCTACAATGAGCAGTTCTTC. The complete variable domain, with remaining parts taken from reference TRBV28 and TRBJ2-1, reads DVKVTQSSRYLVKRTGEKVFLECVQDMDHENMFWYRQDPGLGLRLIYFSYDVKMKEKGDIPEGYSVSREKKERFSLILESASTNQTSMYLCASLAGGPSYNEQFFGPGTRLTVL.

The chain recombines TRBV3-1 (or the pseudogene TRBV3-2) with TRBJ2-1; D is perhaps TRBD1 (6 bases). V was shortened by 0 bases and J by 4 bases, with 13 bases between the two germline ends. Germline V gene lookup returns CDR1 LGHDT and CDR2 YNNKEL (reference sequence). This CDR3 is 16 amino acids long. DNA for the CDR3: TGTGCCAGCAGCCAAGATTTTACAGGGTATTACAATGAGCAGTTCTTC. Its translation is CASSQDFTGYYNEQFF.

This rearrangement joins TRBV5-1 to TRBJ1-1, with TRBD1 matching over 7 bases. The CDR3 is 14 amino acids. The germline V gene encodes CDR1 SGHRS and CDR2 YFSETQ. J gave up 4 bases and V 4 bases, and 7 bases lay outside the gene matches. CDR3 nucleotide sequence: TGCGCCAGCAGCGATGGACAGGCTCGCACTGAAGCTTTCTTT. Its translation: CASSDGQARTEAFF.